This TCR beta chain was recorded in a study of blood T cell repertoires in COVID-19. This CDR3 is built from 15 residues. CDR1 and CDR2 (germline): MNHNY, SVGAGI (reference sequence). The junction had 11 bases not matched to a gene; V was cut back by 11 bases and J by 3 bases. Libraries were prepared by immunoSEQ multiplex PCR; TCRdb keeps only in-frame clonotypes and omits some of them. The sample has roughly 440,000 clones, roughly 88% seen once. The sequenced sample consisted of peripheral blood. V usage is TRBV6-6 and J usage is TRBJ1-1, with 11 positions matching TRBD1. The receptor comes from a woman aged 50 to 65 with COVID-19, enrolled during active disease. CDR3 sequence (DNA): TGTGCCGGCCGGGGGCCGGACAGGGGGCACACTGAAGCTTTCTTT. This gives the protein CAGRGPDRGHTEAFF.